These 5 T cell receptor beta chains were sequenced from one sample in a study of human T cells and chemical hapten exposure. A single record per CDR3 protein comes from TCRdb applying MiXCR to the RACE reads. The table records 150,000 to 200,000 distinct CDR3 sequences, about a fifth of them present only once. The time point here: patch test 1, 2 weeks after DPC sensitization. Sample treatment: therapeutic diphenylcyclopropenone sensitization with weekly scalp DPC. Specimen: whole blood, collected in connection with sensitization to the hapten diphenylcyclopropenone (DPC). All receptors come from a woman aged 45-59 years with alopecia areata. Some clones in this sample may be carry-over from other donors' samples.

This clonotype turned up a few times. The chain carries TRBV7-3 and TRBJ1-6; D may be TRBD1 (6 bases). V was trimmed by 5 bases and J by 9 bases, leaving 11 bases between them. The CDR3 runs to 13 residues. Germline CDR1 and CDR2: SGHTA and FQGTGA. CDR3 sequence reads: CASSRTEGSPLHF. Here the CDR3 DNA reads TGTGCCAGCAGCCGGACAGAGGGTTCACCCCTCCACTTT. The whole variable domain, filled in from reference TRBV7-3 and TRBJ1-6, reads GAGVSQTPSNKVTEKGKYVELRCDPISGHTALYWYRQSLGQGPEFLIYFQGTGAADDSGLPNDRFFAVRPEGSVSTLKIQRTERGDSAVYLCASSRTEGSPLHFGNGTRLTVT.

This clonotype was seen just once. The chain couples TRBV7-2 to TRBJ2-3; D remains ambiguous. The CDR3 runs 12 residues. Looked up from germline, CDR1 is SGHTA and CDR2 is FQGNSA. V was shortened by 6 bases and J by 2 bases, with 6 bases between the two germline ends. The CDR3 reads CASRQDTDTQYF. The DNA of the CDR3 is TGTGCCAGCAGACAAGACACAGATACGCAGTATTTT.

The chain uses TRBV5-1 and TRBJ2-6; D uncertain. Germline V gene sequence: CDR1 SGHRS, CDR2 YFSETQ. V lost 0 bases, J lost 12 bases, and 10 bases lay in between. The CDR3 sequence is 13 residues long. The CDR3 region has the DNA TGCGCCAGCAGCTTGGACCCATTGGGCGTCCTGACTTTC. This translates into CASSLDPLGVLTF.

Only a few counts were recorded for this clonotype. CDR3 DNA: TGTGCCACCAGTGATTTAGGGGGGCCGGCAGAGACCCAGTACTTC. This translates into CATSDLGGPAETQYF. The chain carries TRBV24-1 and TRBJ2-5, with D possibly being TRBD1 or TRBD2 (6 bases each). The CDR3 runs 15 residues. Trimming removed 1 base at V and 4 bases at J, with 12 bases between. Germline V gives CDR1 KGHDR, CDR2 SFDVKD.

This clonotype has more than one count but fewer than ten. CDR3 region: CASSLDGGGDTEAFF. CDR3 sequence (DNA): TGCGCCAGCAGCTTGGATGGGGGTGGCGACACTGAAGCTTTCTTT. This chain connects TRBV5-1 to TRBJ1-1; tentatively, D is TRBD1 (5 bases). V was pared by 0 bases and J by 3 bases, with 12 bases between. CDR3 size: 15 residues. The germline CDR1 and CDR2 sequences are SGHRS and YFSETQ. Combining the CDR3 with reference TRBV5-1 and TRBJ1-1 gives the whole variable domain KAGVTQTPRYLIKTRGQQVTLSCSPISGHRSVSWYQQTPGQGLQFLFEYFSETQRNKGNFPGRFSGRQFSNSRSEMNVSTLELGDSALYLCASSLDGGGDTEAFFGQGTRLTVV.